The next 27 T cell receptor beta chains were all read from a single sample in a study of blood T cells in healthy people across ages. Primed by a sample-barcoded 5' primer and a J-beta primer mix, a second PCR proceeded for roughly 6 to 12 cycles. TCRdb called the 5' RACE reads again in MiXCR, with one record for every CDR3 protein. The data contain about 640,000 distinct CDR3 sequences, about 30% of them singletons. Sequencing was carried out using blood. These receptors were collected from an elderly woman in good health.

There are many counts of this clonotype. This chain uses TRBV3-1 with TRBJ2-1; TRBD2 aligns across 10 bases. The CDR3 consists of 17 residues. Germline assignment: CDR1 LGHDT and CDR2 YNNKEL (reference sequence). V lost 2 bases, J lost 6 bases, and 10 bases stayed unmatched. DNA of the CDR3: TGTGCCAGCAGCCAAACCGCGAGCGGGGGGGCCGTCAATGAGCAGTTCTTC. Translating gives CASSQTASGGAVNEQFF.

The sample holds a few counts of this clonotype. This rearrangement joins TRBV6-5 to TRBJ1-1; weak D call: TRBD1 (6 bases). CDR1 is MNHEY, CDR2 SVGAGI, per germline. The length of the CDR3 is 15 residues. The V gene lost 2 bases and the J gene lost 1 base, with 11 bases spanning the gap. The CDR3 nucleotides are TGTGCCAGCAGTTACGGGGGCAGGGAGAACACTGAAGCTTTCTTT. Its protein is CASSYGGRENTEAFF.

This clonotype was observed many times. The V gene is TRBV29-1, the J gene TRBJ1-2; D remains unclear. CDR1 and CDR2 (germline): SQVTM, ANQGSEA. This CDR3 region has 13 residues. V lost 0 bases and J lost 4, with 9 bases in between. DNA for the CDR3: TGCAGCGTTGAAGAAGGGCGGACCTATGGCTACACCTTC. Translation gives CSVEEGRTYGYTF.

Many counts were recorded for this clonotype. V and J are TRBV20-1 and TRBJ2-3; 10 nucleotides line up with TRBD2. The germline CDR1 and CDR2 sequences are DFQATT and SNEGSKA (reference sequence). V lost 4 bases, J lost 6 bases, and 7 bases stayed unmatched. The CDR3 loop spans 14 amino acids. DNA for the CDR3: TGCAGTGCTACCCCTAGCGGGGGTATGGATACGCAGTATTTT. Its translation: CSATPSGGMDTQYF.

This clonotype was observed a handful of times. This could be a read error, since a much larger clone is one nucleotide away. The final CDR3 position lacks the conserved phenylalanine or tryptophan, pointing to a likely read error. The V gene is TRBV9, the J gene TRBJ2-7; 9 nucleotides match TRBD2. CDR3 size: 17 residues. Germline loops: CDR1 SGDLS, CDR2 YYNGEE. Losses at the gene ends were 2 bases for V and 0 bases for J; bases not matched to a gene: 9. The CDR3 DNA reads as TGTGCCAGCAGCGTTGGAACTAGCGGGTTGGACTCCTACGAGCAGTACTGC. Translated, it gives CASSVGTSGLDSYEQYC.

On this clonotype: No conserved phenylalanine or tryptophan ends this CDR3, so it is likely a read error. This chain uses TRBV3-1 with TRBJ2-5, with D possibly TRBD2 on 7 matching bases. The CDR3 loop spans 15 amino acids. V gave up 2 bases and J gave up 5 bases, with 15 bases separating them. Per germline, CDR1 LGHDT and CDR2 YNNKEL (reference sequence). The DNA for the CDR3 is TGTGCCAGCAGCCAACTGGGGGGGCCGGGGGAGACCCAGTACTAC. This translates into CASSQLGGPGETQYY.

This clonotype was seen many times. The V and J genes are TRBV27 and TRBJ2-1; 8 nucleotides match TRBD2. The V gene end was trimmed by 5 bases and the J gene end by 9 bases; junction bases not matched to a gene: 3. Germline V lookup: CDR1 MNHEY, CDR2 SMNVEV (reference sequence). This CDR3 has 12 amino acids. As DNA, the CDR3 is TGTGCCAGCAGTCGGGGGGGGTTTGAGCAGTTCTTC. As protein: CASSRGGFEQFF.

This clonotype was counted only a few times. With a much larger clone just one base away, this may be a read error. This chain connects TRBV27 to TRBJ2-7; 13 nucleotides line up with TRBD2. This CDR3 region has 14 residues. Germline V gene lookup returns CDR1 MNHEY and CDR2 SMNVEV (reference sequence). J was trimmed by 6 bases and V by 6 bases; bases with no gene match: 5. This CDR3 reads CASRLTSGGIEQYF. The CDR3 coding sequence is TGTGCCAGCAGGTTGACTAGCGGGGGGATCGAGCAGTACTTC.

This clonotype has just a few counts. A much larger clone is a single base away; this may be a read error. The chain uses TRBV27 and TRBJ2-1; 9 nucleotides match TRBD1. Germline V gives CDR1 MNHEY, CDR2 SMNVEV (reference sequence). The CDR3 contains 17 residues. Unmatched junction bases numbered 13, after V lost 0 bases and J lost 10 bases. CDR3 sequence (DNA): TGTGCCAGCAGTTTATCGGGCGGGGACAGGGAACCCTACGAGCAGTTCTTC. The encoded protein is CASSLSGGDREPYEQFF.

With respect to this clonotype: At one boundary the junction diverges from the germline segment, which might be a read error. The chain joins TRBV3-1 to TRBJ2-5; D is perhaps TRBD2 (5 bases). This CDR3 spans 15 amino acids. Looked up from germline, CDR1 is LGHDT and CDR2 is YNNKEL (reference sequence). This CDR3 is CAGSPRVTGKETQYF. The CDR3 DNA is TGTGCCGGCAGCCCTAGAGTGACGGGAAAAGAGACCCAGTACTTC.

At least ten counts were recorded for this clonotype. This chain links TRBV7-9 with TRBJ1-2; 7 nucleotides line up with TRBD1. Germline CDR1 reads SEHNR; CDR2 reads FQNEAQ (reference sequence). The CDR3 has 16 amino acids. With V trimmed by 6 bases and J by 1 base, 11 bases remained unmatched. Here the CDR3 DNA reads TGTGCCAGCAGTCCCGGGACAGAGAATTTTAACTATGGCTACACCTTC. Its translation is CASSPGTENFNYGYTF.

This clonotype was seen repeatedly, ten times or more. V is TRBV11-2 and J is TRBJ1-1; TRBD1 matches at 9 bases. CDR1 and CDR2 from the germline V gene are SGHAT and FQNNGV. CDR3 length: 16 residues. After removal of 5 bases from V and 5 bases from J, the junction contained 12 bases not matched to a gene. CDR3 residues: CASSGPSGQGNTEAFF. CDR3 DNA: TGTGCCAGCAGCGGACCTTCGGGACAGGGCAATACTGAAGCTTTCTTT.

Remarks on this clonotype: This may be a read error: a much more frequent sequence differs by one nucleotide. This sequence joins TRBV7-9 and TRBJ2-3; the match to TRBD2 covers 15 bases. The J segment lost 8 bases and the V segment lost 5 bases, leaving 2 bases of the junction unmatched. Germline V CDR1 and CDR2: SEHNR, FQNEAQ (reference sequence). The CDR3 loop spans 14 amino acids. CDR3 sequence reads: CASSMGLAGGTQYF. CDR3 DNA: TGTGCCAGCAGCATGGGACTAGCGGGGGGTACGCAGTATTTT.

This clonotype was counted at least ten times. The chain recombines TRBV3-1 with TRBJ1-6; D is uncertain. Trimming removed 7 bases at V and 5 bases at J, with 12 bases between. Germline loops: CDR1 LGHDT, CDR2 YNNKEL (reference sequence). CDR3 length: 14 residues. The CDR3 coding sequence is TGTGCCAGCAACCTGAGGACTGATAATTCACCCCTCCACTTT. The encoded protein is CASNLRTDNSPLHF.

This clonotype has a handful of counts. The genes are TRBV10-3 and TRBJ1-2; tentative D call: TRBD1 (6 bases). This CDR3 has 16 residues. The germline V gene has CDR1 ENHRY and CDR2 SYGVKD. Trimming removed 5 bases from V and 5 bases from J, with 21 bases in between. In nucleotides, the CDR3 is TGTGCCATCAGTTGGTTAGGTCAGGGGTCCTGGTATGGCTACACCTTC. It is translated as CAISWLGQGSWYGYTF.

In its sample, this clonotype was seen many times. This chain joins TRBV28 and TRBJ2-7; D ambiguous. CDR1 MDHEN and CDR2 SYDVKM come from the germline V gene. Deletions cut 1 base from V and 6 bases from J, with 19 bases between. CDR3 size: 16 residues. The CDR3 DNA reads TGTGCCAGCAGTTTATCAGCCCGTTCGGGTTGGGGCGAGCAGTACTTC. Protein: CASSLSARSGWGEQYF.

This clonotype appeared many times. The rearrangement links TRBV12-3 or TRBV12-4 to TRBJ2-5; 9 positions match TRBD2. V was pared by 3 bases and J by 1 base, with 6 bases of the junction left unmatched. This CDR3 comprises 16 residues. The CDR3 reads CASSFSSGGPQETQYF. CDR3 bases: TGTGCCAGCAGTTTTTCAAGCGGGGGGCCCCAAGAGACCCAGTACTTC.

On this clonotype: Its ends do not fully match the called genes, so a read error is possible. This chain joins TRBV5-1 and TRBJ1-2; 7 bases align to TRBD1. In germline, CDR1 is SGHRS, CDR2 YFSETQ. The CDR3 extends over 14 amino acids. CDR3 in DNA: TGCACCAGCAGCTCCATGACAGGGAACTATGGCTACACCTTC. This translates into CTSSSMTGNYGYTF. The complete variable domain, with remaining parts taken from reference TRBV5-1 and TRBJ1-2, reads KAGVTQTPRYLIKTRGQQVTLSCSPISGHRSVSWYQQTPGQGLQFLFEYFSETQRNKGNFPGRFSGRQFSNSRSEMNVSTLELGDSALYLCTSSSMTGNYGYTFGSGTRLTVV.

The sample holds a few counts of this clonotype. The chain uses TRBV6-2 or TRBV6-3 and TRBJ2-3; 7 bases are shared with TRBD1. The CDR3 has 12 residues. Trimming at V came to 8 bases and at J to 1 base, leaving 0 bases not matched to a gene. Germline CDR1 is MNHEY and CDR2 is SVGEGT. For the CDR3, the DNA is TGTGCCAGCGACAGGGGCACAGATACGCAGTATTTT. Translated: CASDRGTDTQYF.

This clonotype was detected only a few times. This chain links TRBV3-1 with TRBJ1-1, with a tentative D call TRBD1 (5 bases). Germline values: CDR1 LGHDT, CDR2 YNNKEL (reference sequence). The CDR3 runs 13 residues. V was clipped by 4 bases and J by 3 bases, with 9 bases between them. The CDR3 sequence is CASSRGHYTEAFF. The CDR3 DNA sequence: TGTGCCAGCAGCCGTGGACACTACACTGAAGCTTTCTTT.

This rearrangement joins TRBV5-5 to TRBJ1-1; 7 bases map to TRBD1. CDR3 size: 15 residues. Germline assignment: CDR1 SGHKS and CDR2 YYEKEE (reference sequence). V was clipped by 4 bases and J by 4 bases; unmatched bases: 10. CDR3 sequence (DNA): TGTGCCAGCAGCCTACCGACAGGGATGGTCACTGAAGCTTTCTTT. Its translation: CASSLPTGMVTEAFF.

This clonotype was seen a handful of times. The CDR3 nucleotides read TGTGCCAGCAGTGAATTTGGGCGATATGAGCAGTTCTTC. It encodes CASSEFGRYEQFF. The V gene is TRBV25-1, the J gene TRBJ2-1; no firm D call. The germline V gene has CDR1 MGHDK and CDR2 SYGVNS. The ends were cut back, 1 base at V and 8 bases at J, with 9 bases in the middle. The CDR3 sequence is 13 residues long. Filled out from reference TRBV25-1 and TRBJ2-1, the complete variable domain reads EADIYQTPRYLVIGTGKKITLECSQTMGHDKMYWYQQDPGMELHLIHYSYGVNSTEKGDLSSESTVSRIRTEHFPLTLESARPSHTSQYLCASSEFGRYEQFFGPGTRLTVL.

This clonotype occurred many times. This may stem from a read error, because a much larger clone lies one nucleotide away. The chain employs TRBV7-9 and TRBJ2-1; D is possibly TRBD2 (6 bases). The J call could be wrong; TRBJ2-7 is a better fit for the DNA end. Germline V gives CDR1 SEHNR, CDR2 FQNEAQ (reference sequence). This CDR3 is built from 15 residues. As DNA, the CDR3 is TGTGCCAGCAGCTTAGTCGGAGGGTCCTACAATGAGCAGTACTTC. Protein product: CASSLVGGSYNEQYF.

As regards this clonotype: This may stem from a read error, because a much larger clone lies one nucleotide away. The V and J genes are TRBV7-9 and TRBJ2-4; TRBD2 matches 7 bases. Germline CDR1 SEHNR, CDR2 FQNEAQ (reference sequence). V gave up 1 base and J gave up 13 bases; unmatched junction bases: 10. The CDR3 covers 14 residues. CDR3 sequence reads: CASSLEAASGEQYF. CDR3 sequence (DNA): TGTGCCAGCAGCTTAGAAGCCGCTAGCGGAGAGCAGTACTTC.

This clonotype was counted only a few times. This chain uses TRBV10-3 with TRBJ2-7; 8 bases agree with TRBD1. The CDR3 extends over 16 amino acids. Trimming at V came to 8 bases and at J to 4 bases, leaving 16 bases not matched to a gene. The germline V gene has CDR1 ENHRY and CDR2 SYGVKD. Here the CDR3 reads CAIGGDRQGTQYEQYF. The CDR3 DNA is TGTGCCATCGGTGGGGATCGACAGGGGACCCAATACGAGCAGTACTTC.

The chain has TRBV11-1 and TRBJ1-1; D remains unclear. V lost 8 bases and J 0 bases, leaving 10 bases between the germline ends. This CDR3 contains 13 residues. In germline, CDR1 is SGHAT, CDR2 FQDESV (reference sequence). The CDR3 bases are TGTGCCAGCCTTAAGGGAGTGAACACTGAAGCTTTCTTT. Protein sequence: CASLKGVNTEAFF. The whole variable domain, filled in from reference TRBV11-1 and TRBJ1-1, reads EAEVAQSPRYKITEKSQAVAFWCDPISGHATLYWYRQILGQGPELLVQFQDESVVDDSQLPKDRFSAERLKGVDSTLKIQPAELGDSAMYLCASLKGVNTEAFFGQGTRLTVV.

The sample holds many counts of this clonotype. This chain links TRBV12-5 with TRBJ2-1, with 10 bases fitting TRBD2. The CDR3 runs to 18 residues. Germline V gene lookup returns CDR1 LGHNT and CDR2 FRNRAP. With 0 bases clipped from V and 9 bases from J, the junction kept 14 bases outside the gene matches. The CDR3 DNA is TGTGCTAGTGGTTTGGTACAGGGTGTAGCGGGGGGCCGGGCTGAGCAGTTCTTC. Amino acids: CASGLVQGVAGGRAEQFF.